What follows is one T cell receptor (beta chain) and its context. Its specificity is unknown. Employing constant-segment primers, 5'RACE generated TCR alpha and TCR beta cDNA libraries bearing sample barcodes and UMIs. Via MiXCR, TCRdb re-called the 5' RACE reads, giving one row per CDR3 protein. Altogether about half a million distinct CDR3 sequences are present, 15% to 20% being singletons, with the ten largest covering approximately 13%. The data are from a study of T-cell memory formation after mild COVID-19. Looking at the study overall: Largely donor-specific TCR clusters were found. Findings and limits, study-wide: Day 15 to 85 contracting clones showed balanced CD4/CD8; later expanders leaned CD4+. Shrinking CD4+ clones resided mostly in CM and EM, and CD8+ ones in EMRA.

CDR3 size: 16 residues. Germline V lookup: CDR1 GTSNPN, CDR2 SVGIG (reference sequence). V was shortened by 0 bases and J by 2 bases, with 16 bases between the two germline ends. The origin of this receptor is an adult woman who had mild COVID-19 (a few samples of this study predate the infection). Cell type and time point are not known. The chain uses TRBV30 and TRBJ1-1; D gene unclear. The sample taken for sequencing was PBMCs or a T cell subset sorted from them (not recorded which). The CDR3 nucleotides read TGTGCCTGGAGTGTACTGTGGAGGCCTGCTAACACTGAAGCTTTCTTT. It specifies CAWSVLWRPANTEAFF.